This passage covers 20 T cell receptor beta chains from one sample sequenced in a study of blood T cell repertoires in COVID-19. Data came from immunoSEQ multiplex PCR; TCRdb stores just in-frame clones and leaves some out. The sample has about 58,000 clones, about 80% seen once; the top ten hold about 8.8%. The sequencing input was peripheral blood. Receptors originate from a man aged 80 or over with COVID-19, enrolled during active disease.

The count of this clone is one. The rearrangement uses TRBV5-1 and TRBJ2-7; 7 bases line up with TRBD1. The CDR3 covers 13 residues. Germline CDR1 is SGHRS and CDR2 is YFSETQ. Trimming cost V 2 bases and J 2 bases; bases outside gene matches: 1. This CDR3 reads CASSLDRAYEQYF. Here the CDR3 DNA reads TGCGCCAGCAGCTTAGACAGGGCCTACGAGCAGTACTTC.

This chain links TRBV12-3 or TRBV12-4 with TRBJ2-7, with D perhaps TRBD2 (5 bases). The CDR3 is made up of 13 amino acids. Deletions cut 4 bases from V and 6 bases from J, with 13 bases between. The CDR3 sequence: CASSSPEASEQYF. In DNA, the CDR3 is TGTGCCAGCAGTTCCCCGGAGGCCAGCGAGCAGTACTTC.

This clone has a handful of counts. The rearrangement uses TRBV7-2 and TRBJ1-1; 8 nucleotides agree with TRBD1. After removal of 2 bases from V and 1 base from J, the junction contained 3 bases not matched to a gene. CDR3 length: 15 residues. Germline lookup yields CDR1 SGHTA and CDR2 FQGNSA. The CDR3 sequence is CASSLPTGGNTEAFF. CDR3 bases: TGTGCCAGCAGCTTACCCACAGGGGGGAACACTGAAGCTTTCTTT. The whole variable domain, remainder taken from reference TRBV7-2 and TRBJ1-1, is GAGVSQSPSNKVTEKGKDVELRCDPISGHTALYWYRQSLGQGLEFLIYFQGNSAPDKSGLPSDRFSAERTGGSVSTLTIQRTQQEDSAVYLCASSLPTGGNTEAFFGQGTRLTVV.

This chain links TRBV20-1 with TRBJ2-1; the match to TRBD2 covers 13 bases. CDR3 length: 16 residues. The J segment lost 7 bases and the V segment lost 3 bases, leaving 9 bases of the junction unmatched. The germline V gene encodes CDR1 DFQATT and CDR2 SNEGSKA (reference sequence). CDR3 bases: TGCAGTGCTAGTTCACTAGCGGGAGGGCCGAGAAATGAGCAGTTCTTC. Protein product: CSASSLAGGPRNEQFF.

The rearrangement links TRBV5-1 to TRBJ2-5, with TRBD2 identical over 7 bases. J lost 5 bases, V lost 0 bases, and 7 bases had no gene match. CDR1 is SGHRS, CDR2 YFSETQ, per germline. CDR3 size: 15 residues. CDR3 loop: CASSLATGGMETQYF. In DNA, the CDR3 is TGCGCCAGCAGCTTGGCGACGGGGGGAATGGAGACCCAGTACTTC.

This clone was seen a handful of times. The CDR3 sequence: CASSPYRGGYTF. The CDR3 region has the DNA TGTGCCAGCAGCCCCTACAGGGGTGGCTACACCTTC. The chain employs TRBV7-2 and TRBJ1-2, with TRBD1 matching 7 bases. Germline loops: CDR1 SGHTA, CDR2 FQGNSA. Trimming at V came to 5 bases and at J to 7 bases, leaving 4 bases not matched to a gene. The CDR3 covers 12 residues.

The rearrangement links TRBV7-9 to TRBJ2-2; perhaps TRBD2 as D (5 bases). Germline lookup yields CDR1 SEHNR and CDR2 FQNEAQ (reference sequence). The CDR3 consists of 13 residues. V lost 6 bases and J lost 6, with 11 bases in between. DNA for the CDR3: TGTGCCAGCAGAGAAGACGGGGCCGGGGAGCTGTTTTTT. It specifies CASREDGAGELFF.

The J gene is TRBJ1-6, the V gene TRBV19; TRBD1 is a possible D gene (5 bases). Germline CDR1 is LNHDA and CDR2 is SQIVND (reference sequence). This CDR3 spans 14 amino acids. The V gene lost 3 bases and the J gene lost 7 bases, with 10 bases spanning the gap. CDR3 nucleotides: TGTGCCAGTAGTATCTCCAGGGTGAATTCACCCCTCCACTTT. Protein product: CASSISRVNSPLHF.

The J gene is TRBJ2-7, the V gene TRBV3-1 (or the pseudogene TRBV3-2); 13 nucleotides align to TRBD2. V lost 6 bases to trimming and J lost 2 bases; unmatched junction nucleotides: 10. Germline loops: CDR1 LGHDT, CDR2 YNNKEL (reference sequence). CDR3 length: 17 residues. CDR3 protein: CASSSTSGRAEAYEQYV. CDR3 in DNA: TGTGCCAGCAGTTCAACTAGCGGGAGGGCGGAGGCCTACGAGCAGTACGTC.

The CDR3 is CASSPGTGYNEQFF. The CDR3, as DNA: TGCGCCAGCAGTCCCGGGACAGGCTACAATGAGCAGTTCTTC. J is TRBJ2-1 and V is TRBV4-3; TRBD1 agrees at 8 bases. CDR3 length: 14 residues. J lost 3 bases, V lost 6 bases, and 4 bases had no gene match. Germline V gene lookup returns CDR1 LGHNA and CDR2 YSLEER.

The chain is built from TRBV7-3 and TRBJ2-5; 10 bases are shared with TRBD2. The germline V gene encodes CDR1 SGHTA and CDR2 FQGTGA. With 2 bases clipped from V and 3 bases from J, the junction kept 0 bases outside the gene matches. CDR3 size: 14 residues. The CDR3 sequence is CASSLGTSEETQYF. CDR3 nucleotide sequence: TGTGCCAGCAGCTTAGGGACTAGCGAAGAGACCCAGTACTTC.

The chain joins TRBV5-1 to TRBJ2-1; tentative D call: TRBD2 (6 bases). The CDR3 contains 16 residues. The germline V gene encodes CDR1 SGHRS and CDR2 YFSETQ. The ends were cut back, 0 bases at V and 1 base at J, with 11 bases in the middle. CDR3 protein: CASSLGDFGSYNEQFF. CDR3 nucleotide sequence: TGCGCCAGCAGCTTGGGGGACTTTGGGTCCTACAATGAGCAGTTCTTC.

This chain uses TRBV6-5 with TRBJ1-2; D might be TRBD1 (5 bases). The CDR3 spans 14 residues. V was pared by 6 bases and J by 0 bases, with 11 bases between. Germline V gene lookup returns CDR1 MNHEY and CDR2 SVGAGI. Here the CDR3 reads CASSRTQANYGYTF. For the CDR3, the DNA is TGTGCCAGCAGCCGGACACAAGCTAACTATGGCTACACCTTC.

CDR3 nucleotide sequence: TGTGCCAGCAGCTCTAGAGCGGGGGGCAGAACAGATACGCAGTATTTT. Protein sequence: CASSSRAGGRTDTQYF. V gene TRBV11-2 combines with J gene TRBJ2-3; 9 nucleotides agree with TRBD2. Germline V gene lookup returns CDR1 SGHAT and CDR2 FQNNGV. J lost 3 bases, V lost 4 bases, and 8 bases had no gene match. The CDR3 sequence is 16 residues long.

This chain uses TRBV27 with TRBJ2-5; 7 bases fit TRBD1. The germline gives CDR1 MNHEY, CDR2 SMNVEV (reference sequence). Germline trimming cut 7 bases from V and 4 bases from J; bases unmatched to any gene: 15. The CDR3 length is 16 residues. CDR3 sequence reads: CASTSIEGGRSETQYF. CDR3 nucleotides: TGTGCCAGCACCTCCATTGAAGGGGGCAGATCAGAGACCCAGTACTTC.

This chain links TRBV28 with TRBJ1-1, with no clear D. Germline lookup yields CDR1 MDHEN and CDR2 SYDVKM. There are 15 residues in the CDR3. V was clipped by 2 bases and J by 1 base, with 11 bases between them. CDR3 sequence reads: CASSLPREENTEAFF. CDR3 coding DNA: TGTGCCAGCAGTTTACCCCGGGAAGAGAACACTGAAGCTTTCTTT.

DNA for the CDR3: TGTGCCTGGCGGACTAGCGGGAGGGCCATTGATACGCAGTATTTT. Translating gives CAWRTSGRAIDTQYF. The J gene is TRBJ2-3, the V gene TRBV30, with TRBD2 matching 15 bases. Trimming at V came to 5 bases and at J to 6 bases, leaving 6 bases not matched to a gene. Germline V gives CDR1 GTSNPN, CDR2 SVGIG (reference sequence). CDR3 length: 15 residues. Supplemented by reference TRBV30 and TRBJ2-3, the full variable domain reads SQTIHQWPATLVQPVGSPLSLECTVEGTSNPNLYWYRQAAGRGLQLLFYSVGIGQISSEVPQNLSASRPQDRQFILSSKKLLLSDSGFYLCAWRTSGRAIDTQYFGPGTRLTVL.

The V gene is TRBV19, the J gene TRBJ1-5, with TRBD1 identical over 10 bases. The CDR3 runs to 15 residues. Trimming cost V 3 bases and J 4 bases; bases outside gene matches: 3. Germline CDR1 is LNHDA and CDR2 is SQIVND (reference sequence). The CDR3 nucleotides are TGTGCCAGTAGTATTGGGGACAGGGGTAATCAGCCCCAGCATTTT. As protein: CASSIGDRGNQPQHF.

The rearrangement uses TRBV12-3 or TRBV12-4 and TRBJ1-2; D is unresolved. The CDR3 sequence is 11 residues long. V was shortened by 6 bases and J by 7 bases, with 9 bases between the two germline ends. The CDR3 nucleotides read TGTGCCAGCAGGCTAGGTGGTGGCTACACCTTC. Amino acids: CASRLGGGYTF.

The rearrangement uses TRBV5-1 and TRBJ1-2; the D gene is possibly TRBD1 (6 bases). This CDR3 has 14 amino acids. Germline assignment: CDR1 SGHRS and CDR2 YFSETQ. The V end was cut by 6 bases, the J end by 4 bases, with 16 bases between. The CDR3 DNA follows: TGCGCCAGCACCTCATTACAGGGCAGCTATGGCTACACCTTC. This translates into CASTSLQGSYGYTF.